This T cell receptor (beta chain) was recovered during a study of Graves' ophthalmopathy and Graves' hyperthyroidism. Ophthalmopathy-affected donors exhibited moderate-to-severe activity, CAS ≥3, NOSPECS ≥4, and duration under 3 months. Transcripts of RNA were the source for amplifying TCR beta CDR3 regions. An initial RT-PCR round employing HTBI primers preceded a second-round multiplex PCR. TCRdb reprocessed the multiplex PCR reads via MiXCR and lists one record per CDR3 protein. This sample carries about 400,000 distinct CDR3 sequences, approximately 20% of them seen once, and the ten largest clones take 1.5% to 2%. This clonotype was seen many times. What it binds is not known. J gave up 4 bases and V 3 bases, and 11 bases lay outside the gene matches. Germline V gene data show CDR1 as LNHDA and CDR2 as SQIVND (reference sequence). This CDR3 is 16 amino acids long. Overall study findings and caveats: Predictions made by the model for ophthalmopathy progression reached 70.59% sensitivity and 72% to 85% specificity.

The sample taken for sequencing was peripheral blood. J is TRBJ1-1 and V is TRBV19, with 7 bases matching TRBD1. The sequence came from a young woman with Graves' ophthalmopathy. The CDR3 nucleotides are TGTGCCAGTAGTATTCAATCCACAGGGGTTGGCACTGAAGCTTTCTTT. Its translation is CASSIQSTGVGTEAFF.